The 23 T cell receptor beta chains below all came from one sample that was sequenced in a study of shared clonotypes between healthy human individuals. Repertoires were generated with immunoSEQ multiplex PCR, while TCRdb's copy carries only in-frame clones and drops some. The table has hundreds of thousands of clones, roughly three quarters seen once. Material for sequencing was PBMCs. These receptors were collected from a middle-aged woman in good health. Some clones in this sample may be carry-over from other donors' samples.

The chain is built from TRBV5-4 and TRBJ2-7; D is perhaps TRBD1 (5 bases). The CDR3 is 15 residues long. Between the trimmed V and J ends, which lost 0 bases and 5 bases, there was a span of 15 bases. Germline assignment: CDR1 SGHNT and CDR2 YYREEE (reference sequence). The CDR3 reads CASSLAGTGFHEQYF. CDR3 nucleotide sequence: TGTGCCAGCAGCTTGGCCGGCACAGGTTTCCACGAGCAGTACTTC.

The genes are TRBV6-1 and TRBJ2-7, with D possibly matching TRBD2 (5 bases). Trimming took 4 bases from V and 4 from J, leaving 17 bases between them. The CDR3 contains 15 residues. Germline V gene lookup returns CDR1 MNHNS and CDR2 SASEGT. The CDR3 DNA sequence: TGTGCCAGCAGTGTGATTAGCGCCATAGGTTACGAGCAGTACTTC. The encoded protein is CASSVISAIGYEQYF.

The J gene is TRBJ2-1, the V gene TRBV7-9; TRBD2 might be the D (6 bases). CDR3 size: 16 residues. Germline CDR1 SEHNR, CDR2 FQNEAQ (reference sequence). Trimming left V 5 bases short and J 3 bases short, with 17 bases between. The chain's CDR3 is CASSTRGSGFYNEQFF. CDR3 DNA sequence: TGTGCCAGCAGCACTCGGGGTAGCGGCTTCTACAATGAGCAGTTCTTC. The whole variable domain, remainder taken from reference TRBV7-9 and TRBJ2-1, is DTGVSQNPRHKITKRGQNVTFRCDPISEHNRLYWYRQTLGQGPEFLTYFQNEAQLEKSRLLSDRFSAERPKGSFSTLEIQRTEQGDSAMYLCASSTRGSGFYNEQFFGPGTRLTVL.

The V call is TRBV29-1, the J call TRBJ2-7; D possibly corresponds to TRBD2 (5 bases). V was pared by 5 bases and J by 2 bases, with 16 bases between. Germline V gene sequence: CDR1 SQVTM, CDR2 ANQGSEA. CDR3 length: 14 amino acids. DNA of the CDR3: TGCAGCGTTAGGTTCCTAGCCGGGACCTACGAGCAGTACTTC. It codes for CSVRFLAGTYEQYF.

This chain links TRBV6-5 with TRBJ1-1; the match to TRBD1 covers 8 bases. Germline assignment: CDR1 MNHEY and CDR2 SVGAGI. CDR3 length: 14 residues. The trim removed 6 bases at V and 4 bases at J, leaving 7 bases unmatched. This CDR3 reads CASRMDREFTEAFF. As DNA, the CDR3 is TGTGCCAGCAGGATGGACAGGGAATTCACTGAAGCTTTCTTT.

The chain has TRBV10-3 and TRBJ2-7; either TRBD1 or TRBD2 may supply D (5 bases each). The CDR3 is 14 residues long. Deletions cut 6 bases from V and 3 bases from J, with 15 bases between. The V gene's germline CDR1 is ENHRY and CDR2 SYGVKD. CDR3 in DNA: TGTGCCATCAGCAACACGGGGCTGAACTACGAGCAGTACTTC. Protein sequence: CAISNTGLNYEQYF.

Only a few counts were recorded for this clone. The J gene is TRBJ2-7, the V gene TRBV19; the match to TRBD1 covers 7 bases. This CDR3 has 13 residues. The germline gives CDR1 LNHDA, CDR2 SQIVND (reference sequence). V shed 4 bases, J shed 6 bases, and the junction held 6 bases outside the gene matches. CDR3 bases: TGTGCCAGTAGTACACAGGGGAAAGGCGAGCAGTACTTC. This sequence encodes CASSTQGKGEQYF.

Turning to this clone: A far larger clone is just one base off, so this is likely a read error. This chain connects TRBV11-2 to TRBJ1-1, with D perhaps matching TRBD1 (6 bases). The V gene's germline CDR1 is SGHAT and CDR2 FQNNGV. The CDR3 is 16 residues long. CDR3 DNA: TGTGCCAGCAGCCCCTACAGGGAGTCCCCGAACGCTGAAGCTTTCTTT. It codes for CASSPYRESPNAEAFF.

This clone has just a few counts. The rearrangement uses TRBV2 and TRBJ2-7; D unclear. Trimming stripped 7 bases from V and 5 bases from J, with 18 bases between. Germline values: CDR1 SNHLY, CDR2 FYNNEI. The CDR3 has 14 amino acids. CDR3 sequence: CASKARPNLDEQYF. In DNA, the CDR3 is TGTGCCAGCAAAGCGCGTCCAAATCTCGACGAGCAGTACTTC.

The rearrangement uses TRBV11-2 and TRBJ2-1, with D uncertain. V lost 5 bases and J 8 bases, leaving 13 bases between the germline ends. CDR1 and CDR2 (germline): SGHAT, FQNNGV. The CDR3 extends over 13 amino acids. CDR3 sequence (DNA): TGTGCCAGCAGCAGAAGAGGTTGGGATGAGCAGTTCTTC. Its protein product is CASSRRGWDEQFF.

This clone was counted ten times or more. The chain is built from TRBV30 and TRBJ1-2; D unclear. V was cut by 0 bases and J by 4 bases, with 9 bases left in between. CDR3 size: 13 residues. Germline V CDR1 and CDR2: GTSNPN, SVGIG (reference sequence). This chain's CDR3 is CAWSVHRTYGYTF. The CDR3 nucleotides are TGTGCCTGGAGTGTTCACAGAACCTATGGCTACACCTTC.

The chain is built from TRBV6-1 and TRBJ2-5, with TRBD1 matching 8 bases. The CDR3 covers 17 residues. Trimming cost V 2 bases and J 2 bases; bases outside gene matches: 10. Germline loops: CDR1 MNHNS, CDR2 SASEGT. CDR3 amino acids: CASSESMGGQGQETQYF. CDR3 DNA: TGTGCCAGCAGTGAAAGTATGGGAGGACAGGGACAAGAGACCCAGTACTTC.

CDR3 loop: CASSEALPEDTQYF. As DNA, the CDR3 is TGTGCCAGCAGTGAAGCGCTTCCCGAAGATACGCAGTATTTT. The V and J genes are TRBV2 and TRBJ2-3; D gene uncertain. V lost 0 bases to trimming and J lost 5 bases, with 9 bases between them. CDR3 length: 14 residues. Germline V gives CDR1 SNHLY, CDR2 FYNNEI.

The chain recombines TRBV28 with TRBJ2-7; 11 positions match TRBD1. Germline V gene lookup returns CDR1 MDHEN and CDR2 SYDVKM. This CDR3 is built from 16 residues. V lost 4 bases, J lost 5 bases, and 10 bases stayed unmatched. The CDR3 sequence: CASSSRWDRGEDEQYF. The CDR3 nucleotides read TGTGCCAGCAGTTCCCGGTGGGACAGGGGGGAGGACGAGCAGTACTTC.

The chain links TRBV7-9 to TRBJ1-1, with 7 bases matching TRBD1. The CDR3 is made up of 12 amino acids. CDR1 is SEHNR and CDR2 is FQNEAQ in the germline V gene (reference sequence). J was trimmed by 7 bases and V by 4 bases; bases with no gene match: 3. The CDR3 DNA follows: TGTGCCAGCAGCTCATACAGGGGTGAAGCTTTCTTT. It specifies CASSSYRGEAFF. Variable domain in full (rest from reference TRBV7-9 and TRBJ1-1): DTGVSQNPRHKITKRGQNVTFRCDPISEHNRLYWYRQTLGQGPEFLTYFQNEAQLEKSRLLSDRFSAERPKGSFSTLEIQRTEQGDSAMYLCASSSYRGEAFFGQGTRLTVV.

This clone was observed a handful of times. The chain is built from TRBV5-6 and TRBJ2-7, with D unresolved. This CDR3 is 12 amino acids long. V lost 2 bases, J lost 9 bases, and 12 bases lay in between. Germline loops: CDR1 SGHDT, CDR2 YYEEEE. CDR3 nucleotide sequence: TGTGCCAGCAGCTTTTCCCGTGAGATGCAGTACTTC. It is translated as CASSFSREMQYF.

This chain uses TRBV6-6 with TRBJ2-1; 13 nucleotides align to TRBD2. V shed 8 bases and J 15 bases; nucleotides not matched to a gene: 10. Looked up from germline, CDR1 is MNHNY and CDR2 is SVGAGI (reference sequence). CDR3 length: 13 amino acids. DNA of the CDR3: TGTGCCAGCGGGACTAGCGGGACCCGGGGGGCGTTCTTC. Translation gives CASGTSGTRGAFF.

The rearrangement joins TRBV28 to TRBJ1-2, with 12 nucleotides matching TRBD1. This CDR3 has 16 amino acids. V was clipped by 3 bases and J by 4 bases; unmatched bases: 6. Germline values: CDR1 MDHEN, CDR2 SYDVKM. The CDR3, as DNA: TGTGCCAGCAGTTTCCCCGGGACAGGGGGCTCCTATGGCTACACCTTC. This sequence encodes CASSFPGTGGSYGYTF.

The CDR3 region is CASKQTSDGEIGELFF. As DNA, the CDR3 is TGTGCCAGTAAGCAGACTAGCGATGGGGAAATCGGGGAGCTGTTTTTT. The genes are TRBV19 and TRBJ2-2, with 8 bases that match TRBD2. Germline CDR1 reads LNHDA; CDR2 reads SQIVND (reference sequence). The CDR3 length is 16 residues. With V trimmed by 7 bases and J by 7 bases, 14 bases remained unmatched.

The chain links TRBV25-1 to TRBJ1-2; perhaps TRBD1 as D (6 bases). Trimming removed 4 bases from V and 4 bases from J, with 13 bases in between. Germline-derived CDR1 and CDR2 are MGHDK and SYGVNS. This CDR3 is built from 14 residues. The CDR3 DNA follows: TGTGCCAGCAGTGCTTTGGGACACGGCTATGGCTACACCTTC. Residues: CASSALGHGYGYTF.

Worth noting for this clone: A much larger clone is a single base away; this may be a read error. The chain is built from TRBV7-6 and TRBJ2-2; D unresolved. The CDR3 extends over 13 amino acids. Germline V gene lookup returns CDR1 SGHVS and CDR2 FNYEAQ. Trimming shortened V by 1 base and J by 3 bases, and 3 bases separated the two germline ends. CDR3 sequence: CASSLVHTGELFF. The DNA of the CDR3 is TGTGCCAGCAGCTTAGTTCACACCGGGGAGCTGTTTTTT.

Many counts were recorded for this clone. The chain carries TRBV7-8 and TRBJ1-2; TRBD1 matches 7 bases. J gave up 4 bases and V 5 bases, and 4 bases lay outside the gene matches. There are 13 residues in the CDR3. Germline V gene data show CDR1 as SGHVS and CDR2 as FQNEAQ. The CDR3 region has the DNA TGTGCCAGCAGCCTACAGGGGATCTATGGCTACACCTTC. Amino acid sequence: CASSLQGIYGYTF.

In its sample, this clone was seen once. The chain combines TRBV5-1 with TRBJ2-2; D remains unclear. Germline assignment: CDR1 SGHRS and CDR2 YFSETQ. The CDR3 is made up of 16 amino acids. Trimming cost V 0 bases and J 4 bases, with 13 bases left between them. The CDR3, as DNA: TGCGCCAGCAGCTTGGCCTTAGGGCACGGCACCGGGGAGCTGTTTTTT. This gives the protein CASSLALGHGTGELFF.